This T cell receptor beta chain was recovered during a study of cytomegalovirus exposure and HLA in healthy donors. Study-wide points: By a later analysis, the bulk of CMV-associated TCR beta chains appeared HLA-restricted. More than 150 TCR beta chains were listed as cytomegalovirus-associated.

This clone was counted between two and nine times. Its target is not known. Researchers ran the PCR with 60 Vbeta and 13 Jbeta primers. Sequenced by immunoSEQ multiplex PCR; TCRdb stores in-frame clones only, minus some. The sample lists about 140,000 clones; approximately 70% were seen once. CDR1 and CDR2 (germline): SGHDT, YYEEEE. The CDR3 sequence is 15 residues long. Trimming pared 2 bases from V and 0 bases from J, leaving 8 bases between. The sequence was obtained from a woman aged 55-70 years in good health and CMV-seronegative. The chain recombines TRBV5-6 with TRBJ1-4; D gene ambiguous. The sample comprised PBMCs. The CDR3 DNA follows: TGTGCCAGCAGCTTTAGGAGCCCAACTAATGAAAAACTGTTTTTT. As protein: CASSFRSPTNEKLFF.